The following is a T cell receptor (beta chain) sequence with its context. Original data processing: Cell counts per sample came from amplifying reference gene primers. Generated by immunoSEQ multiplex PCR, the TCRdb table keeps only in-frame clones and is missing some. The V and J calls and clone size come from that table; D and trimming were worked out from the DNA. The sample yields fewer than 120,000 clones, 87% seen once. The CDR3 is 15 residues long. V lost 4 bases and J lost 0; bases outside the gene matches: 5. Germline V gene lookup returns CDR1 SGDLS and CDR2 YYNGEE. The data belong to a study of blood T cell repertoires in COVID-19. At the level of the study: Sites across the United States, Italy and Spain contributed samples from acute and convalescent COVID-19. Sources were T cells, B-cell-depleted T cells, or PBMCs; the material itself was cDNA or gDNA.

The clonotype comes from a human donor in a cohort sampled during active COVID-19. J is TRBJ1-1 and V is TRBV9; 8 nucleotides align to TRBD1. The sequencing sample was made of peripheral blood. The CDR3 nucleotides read TGTGCCAGCAGCCCTTGGACAGGGCTGAACACTGAAGCTTTCTTT. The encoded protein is CASSPWTGLNTEAFF.